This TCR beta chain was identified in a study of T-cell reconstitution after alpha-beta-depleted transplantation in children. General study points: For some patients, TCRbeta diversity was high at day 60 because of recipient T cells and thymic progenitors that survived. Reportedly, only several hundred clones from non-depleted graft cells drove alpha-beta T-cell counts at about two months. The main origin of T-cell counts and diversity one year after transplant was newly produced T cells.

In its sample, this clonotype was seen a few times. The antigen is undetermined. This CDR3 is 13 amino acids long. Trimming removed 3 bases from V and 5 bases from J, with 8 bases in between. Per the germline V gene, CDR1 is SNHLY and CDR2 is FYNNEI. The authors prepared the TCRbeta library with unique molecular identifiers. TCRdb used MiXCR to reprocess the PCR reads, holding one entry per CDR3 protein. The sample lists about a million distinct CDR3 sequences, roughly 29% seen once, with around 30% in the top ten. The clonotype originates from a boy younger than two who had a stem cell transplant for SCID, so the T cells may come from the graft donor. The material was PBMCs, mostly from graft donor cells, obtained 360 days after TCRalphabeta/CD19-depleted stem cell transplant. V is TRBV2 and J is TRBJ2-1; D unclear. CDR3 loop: CASSDMLNNEQFF. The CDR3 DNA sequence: TGTGCCAGCAGTGACATGCTGAACAATGAGCAGTTCTTC.